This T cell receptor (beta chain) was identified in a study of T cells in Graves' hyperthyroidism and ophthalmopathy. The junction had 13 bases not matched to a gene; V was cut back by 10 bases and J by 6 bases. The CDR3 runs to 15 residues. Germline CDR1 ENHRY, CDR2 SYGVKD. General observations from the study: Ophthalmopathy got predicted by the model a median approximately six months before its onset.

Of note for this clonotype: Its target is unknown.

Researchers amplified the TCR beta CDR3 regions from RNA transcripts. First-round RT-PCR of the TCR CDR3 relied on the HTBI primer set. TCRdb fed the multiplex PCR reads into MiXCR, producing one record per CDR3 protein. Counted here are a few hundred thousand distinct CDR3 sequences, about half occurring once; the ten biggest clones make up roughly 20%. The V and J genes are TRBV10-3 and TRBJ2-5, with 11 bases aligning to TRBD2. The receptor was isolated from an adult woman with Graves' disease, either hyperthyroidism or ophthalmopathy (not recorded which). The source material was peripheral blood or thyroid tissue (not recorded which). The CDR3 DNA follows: TGTGCCACCGGGACTAGCGGATGGCTGGTCAAGACCCAGTACTTC. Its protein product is CATGTSGWLVKTQYF.